Each of the 19 T cell receptor beta chains below was sequenced from the same sample in a study of blood T cell repertoires in COVID-19. TCRdb keeps only in-frame clones here, not all; method: immunoSEQ multiplex PCR. The sample lists 150,000 to 200,000 clones; roughly 84% were seen once. Sequences were obtained from peripheral blood. These receptors all come from an elderly woman with active or convalescent COVID-19.

A note on this clone: Different DNA sequences within this sample yield the same CDR3. The chain joins TRBV5-1 to TRBJ1-1; D is undetermined. Germline V gene sequence: CDR1 SGHRS, CDR2 YFSETQ. The CDR3 contains 13 residues. V lost 0 bases and J lost 4, with 7 bases in between. In DNA, the CDR3 is TGCGCCAGCAGCTTGGGGCAGGCCACTGAAGCTTTCTTT. Translation: CASSLGQATEAFF.

The V call is TRBV10-3, the J call TRBJ2-7; 8 bases are shared with TRBD1. This CDR3 contains 15 residues. J was trimmed by 6 bases and V by 0 bases; bases with no gene match: 7. CDR1 and CDR2 (germline): ENHRY, SYGVKD. As DNA, the CDR3 is TGTGCCATCAGTGAGTCCTCGACAGGGGTATCCGAGCAGTACTTC. Translating gives CAISESSTGVSEQYF.

V usage is TRBV5-4 and J usage is TRBJ1-4, with D perhaps matching TRBD1 (6 bases). V was trimmed by 2 bases and J by 8 bases, leaving 16 bases between them. The CDR3 spans 15 residues. Germline-derived CDR1 and CDR2 are SGHNT and YYREEE (reference sequence). The CDR3 coding sequence is TGTGCCAGCAGCTTCATCGGACAGCAATCGGAAAAACTGTTTTTT. Translating it yields CASSFIGQQSEKLFF.

This chain joins TRBV15 and TRBJ2-5; 11 positions agree with TRBD2. Germline loops: CDR1 LNHNV, CDR2 YYDKDF (reference sequence). V trimming: 9 bases; J trimming: 4 bases; junction bases outside the gene matches: 7. The CDR3 spans 14 residues. The CDR3 region has the DNA TGTGCCACTCGGAGGCTAGCGGGGGGAGAGACCCAGTACTTC. This sequence encodes CATRRLAGGETQYF.

V and J are TRBV5-1 and TRBJ2-1; 7 bases are a match to TRBD1. Losses at the gene ends were 5 bases for V and 5 bases for J; bases not matched to a gene: 10. Germline lookup yields CDR1 SGHRS and CDR2 YFSETQ. This CDR3 comprises 15 residues. The CDR3 DNA follows: TGCGCCAGCAGATCTCCCGGGACAGCTAACAATGAGCAGTTCTTC. It translates to CASRSPGTANNEQFF.

The chain uses TRBV5-1 and TRBJ1-2; possible D gene TRBD1, 5 bases. V was clipped by 4 bases and J by 8 bases, with 15 bases between them. The CDR3 covers 13 residues. Germline lookup yields CDR1 SGHRS and CDR2 YFSETQ. CDR3 sequence reads: CASSPGVREGYTF. Written as DNA, the CDR3 is TGCGCCAGCAGCCCGGGGGTTCGGGAGGGCTACACCTTC. Supplemented by reference TRBV5-1 and TRBJ1-2, the full variable domain reads KAGVTQTPRYLIKTRGQQVTLSCSPISGHRSVSWYQQTPGQGLQFLFEYFSETQRNKGNFPGRFSGRQFSNSRSEMNVSTLELGDSALYLCASSPGVREGYTFGSGTRLTVV.

The rearrangement joins TRBV5-4 to TRBJ1-2, with 7 bases identical to TRBD1. The CDR3 spans 14 residues. J lost 5 bases, V lost 0 bases, and 4 bases had no gene match. Germline CDR1 and CDR2: SGHNT and YYREEE (reference sequence). CDR3 region: CASSLGQGNYGYTF. The CDR3 DNA follows: TGTGCCAGCAGCTTGGGACAGGGAAATTATGGCTACACCTTC. Supplemented by reference TRBV5-4 and TRBJ1-2, the full variable domain reads ETGVTQSPTHLIKTRGQQVTLRCSSQSGHNTVSWYQQALGQGPQFIFQYYREEENGRGNFPPRFSGLQFPNYSSELNVNALELDDSALYLCASSLGQGNYGYTFGSGTRLTVV.

This chain links TRBV7-2 with TRBJ1-1, with 7 positions matching TRBD1. Trimming cost V 5 bases and J 4 bases; bases outside gene matches: 7. CDR3 length equals 14 residues. Germline lookup yields CDR1 SGHTA and CDR2 FQGNSA. The CDR3: CASSAQGGVTEAFF. CDR3 DNA: TGTGCCAGCAGCGCGCAGGGGGGAGTCACTGAAGCTTTCTTT.

V and J are TRBV6-2 or TRBV6-3 and TRBJ1-2, with D hard to call. The CDR3 totals 13 residues. Germline V lookup: CDR1 MNHEY, CDR2 SVGEGT. V lost 2 bases and J lost 4, with 8 bases in between. The CDR3 nucleotides read TGTGCCAGCAGTTACCCGGGAGTCTATGGCTACACCTTC. This sequence encodes CASSYPGVYGYTF.

The J gene is TRBJ2-1, the V gene TRBV5-4; no reliable D call. V lost 0 bases, J lost 10 bases, and 11 bases lay in between. The CDR3 contains 13 residues. The germline V gene encodes CDR1 SGHNT and CDR2 YYREEE (reference sequence). CDR3 sequence reads: CASSLVSGQEQFF. CDR3 DNA: TGTGCCAGCAGCTTGGTATCTGGGCAAGAGCAGTTCTTC.

The chain joins TRBV7-2 to TRBJ1-5; 9 bases map to TRBD1. The V segment lost 1 base and the J segment 4 bases; nucleotides outside the gene matches: 2. Germline V CDR1 and CDR2: SGHTA, FQGNSA. The CDR3 is 15 amino acids. The CDR3 DNA sequence: TGTGCCAGCAGCTTAGAGGGGACAGGGAATCAGCCCCAGCATTTT. Translation: CASSLEGTGNQPQHF. Complete variable domain (other parts from reference TRBV7-2 and TRBJ1-5): GAGVSQSPSNKVTEKGKDVELRCDPISGHTALYWYRQSLGQGLEFLIYFQGNSAPDKSGLPSDRFSAERTGGSVSTLTIQRTQQEDSAVYLCASSLEGTGNQPQHFGDGTRLSIL.

J is TRBJ1-3 and V is TRBV9; the D is unclear. V was pared by 0 bases and J by 2 bases, with 9 bases between. Germline CDR1 SGDLS, CDR2 YYNGEE. This CDR3 is 15 amino acids long. The CDR3 loop is CASSVGRVPGNTIYF. The CDR3 region has the DNA TGTGCCAGCAGCGTAGGGAGGGTCCCTGGAAACACCATATATTTT.

As concerns this clone: Other DNA sequences within the sample encode an identical CDR3. The V gene is TRBV5-1, the J gene TRBJ1-1, with a tentative D call TRBD1 (5 bases). This CDR3 is built from 15 residues. Trimming took 0 bases from V and 4 from J, leaving 13 bases between them. The germline V gene encodes CDR1 SGHRS and CDR2 YFSETQ. Here the CDR3 DNA reads TGCGCCAGCAGCTTGGCGCTGGGGGGGGGCACTGAAGCTTTCTTT. Translation gives CASSLALGGGTEAFF. The full variable domain, rest sourced from reference TRBV5-1 and TRBJ1-1, is KAGVTQTPRYLIKTRGQQVTLSCSPISGHRSVSWYQQTPGQGLQFLFEYFSETQRNKGNFPGRFSGRQFSNSRSEMNVSTLELGDSALYLCASSLALGGGTEAFFGQGTRLTVV.

V usage is TRBV27 and J usage is TRBJ1-5; perhaps TRBD1 as D (6 bases). CDR3 size: 15 residues. V gave up 0 bases and J gave up 6 bases, with 12 bases separating them. Germline CDR1 and CDR2: MNHEY and SMNVEV (reference sequence). The DNA of the CDR3 is TGTGCCAGCAGTTTATCGGGGGGGGGCTCTCAGCCCCAGCATTTT. Translating it yields CASSLSGGGSQPQHF.

The chain has TRBV12-3 or TRBV12-4 and TRBJ1-3; maybe TRBD1 (6 bases). There are 13 residues in the CDR3. Trimming removed 6 bases at V and 0 bases at J, with 6 bases between. The chain's CDR3 is CASRDSSGNTIYF. CDR3 coding DNA: TGTGCCAGCAGGGACAGCTCTGGAAACACCATATATTTT.

The CDR3 sequence: CASSETVVVPLHF. CDR3 coding DNA: TGTGCCAGCAGTGAAACCGTAGTTGTGCCCCTCCACTTT. The chain uses TRBV6-1 and TRBJ1-6; no firm D call. CDR1 and CDR2 from the germline V gene are MNHNS and SASEGT. V lost 2 bases and J 13 bases, leaving 12 bases between the germline ends. The CDR3 length is 13 residues.

The V and J genes are TRBV5-1 and TRBJ2-2; 9 bases are shared with TRBD1. Germline V gives CDR1 SGHRS, CDR2 YFSETQ. V was pared by 1 base and J by 1 base, with 5 bases of the junction left unmatched. The length of the CDR3 is 17 residues. DNA for the CDR3: TGCGCCAGCAGCTTGAAACAGGGGGCTATGAACACCGGGGAGCTGTTTTTT. Protein product: CASSLKQGAMNTGELFF. Filled out from reference TRBV5-1 and TRBJ2-2, the complete variable domain reads KAGVTQTPRYLIKTRGQQVTLSCSPISGHRSVSWYQQTPGQGLQFLFEYFSETQRNKGNFPGRFSGRQFSNSRSEMNVSTLELGDSALYLCASSLKQGAMNTGELFFGEGSRLTVL.

Here the CDR3 DNA reads TGTGCCAGCAGTCCCTCGGGACAGGGGGCGAAAGGCTACACCTTC. It is translated as CASSPSGQGAKGYTF. This sequence joins TRBV27 and TRBJ1-2, with 12 positions matching TRBD1. CDR3 length: 15 amino acids. Trimming cost V 5 bases and J 8 bases; bases outside gene matches: 9. Germline values: CDR1 MNHEY, CDR2 SMNVEV (reference sequence).

The V and J genes are TRBV6-2 or TRBV6-3 and TRBJ2-3; 11 bases line up with TRBD2. Germline loops: CDR1 MNHEY, CDR2 SVGEGT. The CDR3 runs to 21 residues. V shed 0 bases, J shed 7 bases, and the junction held 21 bases outside the gene matches. The CDR3, as DNA: TGTGCCAGCAGTTACTCGAGGGCGGGGACTAGCGGCCCTTTTCGAGGGAATACGCAGTATTTT. Residues: CASSYSRAGTSGPFRGNTQYF.